The 27 T cell receptor beta chains given below trace back to one sample, sequenced in a study of beta chain features in type 1 diabetes. Findings and limits, study-wide: Within each of all four CD4+ subsets, Type 1 diabetes patients had TCRB CDR3s that were moderately but significantly shorter.

The authors reverse transcribed all of the isolated RNA, so sequencing captured expressed TCRB transcripts. Measured with immunoSEQ multiplex PCR; TCRdb has only the in-frame clones, and not every one. The table shows around 130,000 clones, with 15% to 20% occurring only once. Antigen specificity for these receptors is unknown. Sample: central memory CD4+ T cells from blood. These TCRs come from a young man with type 1 diabetes.

J is TRBJ1-2 and V is TRBV7-2, with no clear D. Trimming took off 1 base at V and 4 bases at J, with 7 bases between the two ends. Looked up from germline, CDR1 is SGHTA and CDR2 is FQGNSA. The CDR3 has 13 residues. The CDR3 bases are TGTGCCAGCAGCTTAGAACGGATCTATGGCTACACCTTC. Encoded protein: CASSLERIYGYTF.

Comments on this clone: The same CDR3 also results from other DNA sequences found in this sample. The CDR3 DNA is TGTGCCAGCAGCCCGACAGGGGACGGTTCACCCCTCCACTTT. This sequence encodes CASSPTGDGSPLHF. The chain is built from TRBV7-9 and TRBJ1-6; 8 bases map to TRBD1. The trim removed 5 bases at V and 9 bases at J, leaving 6 bases unmatched. This CDR3 has 14 amino acids. Germline V gene data show CDR1 as SEHNR and CDR2 as FQNEAQ (reference sequence).

This clone was picked up a small number of times. With a far larger clone one base away, a read error is the likely cause. V usage is TRBV29-1 and J usage is TRBJ2-7; D may correspond to TRBD1 or TRBD2 (5 bases each). Between the trimmed V and J ends, which lost 6 bases and 4 bases, there was a span of 25 bases. Germline CDR1 SQVTM, CDR2 ANQGSEA. The CDR3 spans 16 residues. The CDR3 sequence: CSVLQLARTLKYEQYF. The CDR3, as DNA: TGCAGCGTCCTACAGCTAGCCCGGACACTCAAGTACGAGCAGTACTTC.

This chain connects TRBV5-8 to TRBJ2-7; 9 nucleotides match TRBD1. In germline, CDR1 is SGHTS, CDR2 YDEGEE. Losses at the gene ends were 4 bases for V and 1 base for J; bases not matched to a gene: 3. CDR3 length: 14 residues. This CDR3 is CASSLGQGSYEQYF. The DNA for the CDR3 is TGTGCCAGCAGCCTCGGACAGGGGTCCTACGAGCAGTACTTC. The whole variable domain, remainder taken from reference TRBV5-8 and TRBJ2-7, is EAGVTQSPTHLIKTRGQQATLRCSPISGHTSVYWYQQALGLGLQFLLWYDEGEERNRGNFPPRFSGRQFPNYSSELNVNALELEDSALYLCASSLGQGSYEQYFGPGTRLTVT.

Only a few counts were recorded for this clone. The chain carries TRBV18 and TRBJ2-7, with a tentative D call TRBD1 (6 bases). Germline V gene data show CDR1 as KGHSH and CDR2 as LQKENI. The CDR3 length is 14 residues. The V and J ends lost 6 bases and 3 bases respectively, with 15 bases between them. The CDR3 sequence: CASSSGQGFYEQYF. The CDR3 coding sequence is TGTGCCAGCTCCTCCGGGCAGGGGTTCTACGAGCAGTACTTC.

This clone has a handful of counts. This chain joins TRBV14 and TRBJ2-1; D remains unclear. Deletions cut 0 bases from V and 7 bases from J, with 4 bases between. From germline, CDR1 is SGHDN and CDR2 FVKESK. The CDR3 totals 12 residues. The CDR3: CASSQDANEQFF. Written as DNA, the CDR3 is TGTGCCAGCAGCCAAGATGCGAATGAGCAGTTCTTC.

This clone came up a few times. The chain uses TRBV14 and TRBJ2-7, with no clear D. CDR3 length equals 11 residues. V gave up 3 bases and J gave up 1 base, with 1 base separating them. Germline values: CDR1 SGHDN, CDR2 FVKESK. DNA of the CDR3: TGTGCCAGCAGCCAGTCCTACGAGCAGTACTTC. As protein: CASSQSYEQYF.

There are a few counts of this clone. The genes are TRBV7-9 and TRBJ2-3, with D perhaps TRBD1 (6 bases). The CDR3 totals 13 residues. CDR1 is SEHNR and CDR2 is FQNEAQ in the germline V gene (reference sequence). With 8 bases removed from V and 1 base from J, the gap between germline ends came to 10 bases. The CDR3 here is CASVWGRTDTQYF. The CDR3 region has the DNA TGTGCCAGCGTATGGGGGCGCACAGATACGCAGTATTTT.

The V call is TRBV7-9, the J call TRBJ2-7, with a tentative D call TRBD2 (6 bases). Trimming stripped 1 base from V and 4 bases from J, with 11 bases between. The CDR3 runs to 14 residues. Per the germline V gene, CDR1 is SEHNR and CDR2 is FQNEAQ (reference sequence). The CDR3 nucleotides are TGTGCCAGCAGCTTAGGCGGGACCTTTTACGAGCAGTACTTC. Its protein product is CASSLGGTFYEQYF.

This clone occurred a few times. The chain uses TRBV5-1 and TRBJ2-3; D unclear. V was trimmed by 4 bases and J by 2 bases, leaving 8 bases between them. Germline V gene lookup returns CDR1 SGHRS and CDR2 YFSETQ. The CDR3 extends over 13 amino acids. CDR3 loop: CASSTETTDTQYF. As DNA, the CDR3 is TGCGCCAGCAGCACCGAAACCACAGATACGCAGTATTTT.

The chain joins TRBV5-1 to TRBJ2-2, with TRBD1 as a possible D gene (6 bases). Germline V gene lookup returns CDR1 SGHRS and CDR2 YFSETQ. This CDR3 spans 11 amino acids. Trimming removed 6 bases at V and 11 bases at J, with 11 bases between. DNA of the CDR3: TGCGCCAGCAAATTGGACAGCGAGCTGTTTTTT. Protein product: CASKLDSELFF.

This clone occurred a few times. This chain connects TRBV5-4 to TRBJ2-7; no clear D gene. This CDR3 is 17 amino acids long. Per the germline V gene, CDR1 is SGHNT and CDR2 is YYREEE (reference sequence). The V and J ends lost 4 bases and 1 base respectively, with 21 bases between them. CDR3 nucleotides: TGTGCCAGCAGCCAATCGTTTCGGACGGAGCCTTCCTACGAGCAGTACTTC. It yields the protein CASSQSFRTEPSYEQYF.

This clone was observed a few times. This specimen includes other DNA sequences encoding the same CDR3. This chain links TRBV7-2 with TRBJ1-5, with D possibly being TRBD1 (5 bases). V was clipped by 1 base and J by 1 base, with 8 bases between them. CDR1 and CDR2 from the germline V gene are SGHTA and FQGNSA. This CDR3 is 15 amino acids long. The CDR3 loop is CASSLEGASNQPQHF. CDR3 nucleotide sequence: TGTGCCAGCAGCTTAGAAGGGGCGAGCAATCAGCCCCAGCATTTT.

V and J are TRBV11-2 and TRBJ2-3; D gene unclear. Trimming cost V 3 bases and J 5 bases, with 6 bases left between them. This CDR3 comprises 12 residues. CDR1 and CDR2 from the germline V gene are SGHAT and FQNNGV. CDR3 bases: TGTGCCAGCAGCTTTCTAAAAGATACGCAGTATTTT. Translating it yields CASSFLKDTQYF.

This chain connects TRBV4-2 to TRBJ2-5; D might be TRBD1 (6 bases). The CDR3 sequence is 14 residues long. The germline CDR1 and CDR2 sequences are LGHNA and YNFKEQ. Trimming stripped 1 base from V and 2 bases from J, with 8 bases between. CDR3 amino acids: CASSQGGQQETQYF. The CDR3 region has the DNA TGTGCCAGCAGCCAAGGAGGACAGCAAGAGACCCAGTACTTC.

V and J are TRBV9 and TRBJ2-3; D is perhaps TRBD1 (6 bases). Trimming cost V 6 bases and J 0 bases, with 20 bases left between them. Germline CDR1 SGDLS, CDR2 YYNGEE. The CDR3 length is 17 residues. CDR3 amino acids: CASNSPGARLSTDTQYF. The CDR3 DNA follows: TGTGCCAGCAACTCACCAGGGGCTCGGCTGAGCACAGATACGCAGTATTTT.

The rearrangement uses TRBV6-5 and TRBJ1-5; 8 nucleotides line up with TRBD1. The germline V gene has CDR1 MNHEY and CDR2 SVGAGI. CDR3 length equals 15 residues. Losses at the gene ends were 2 bases for V and 2 bases for J; bases not matched to a gene: 2. The CDR3 spells CASSYGTGRNQPQHF. In DNA, the CDR3 is TGTGCCAGCAGTTACGGGACAGGTCGCAATCAGCCCCAGCATTTT.

The genes are TRBV7-9 and TRBJ1-4; D remains unclear. Germline V gene sequence: CDR1 SEHNR, CDR2 FQNEAQ (reference sequence). Trimming shortened V by 5 bases and J by 11 bases, and 9 bases separated the two germline ends. The CDR3 loop spans 11 amino acids. The CDR3 region is CASSVEGKLFF. The CDR3 DNA reads TGTGCCAGCAGCGTAGAGGGTAAACTGTTTTTT.

The chain joins TRBV19 to TRBJ1-5; D possibly corresponds to TRBD1 (5 bases). The germline V and J ends were trimmed by 4 bases and 6 bases, with 7 bases remaining between them. Germline V gene sequence: CDR1 LNHDA, CDR2 SQIVND (reference sequence). The CDR3 has 12 residues. CDR3 coding DNA: TGTGCCAGTAGTACGGGGACTCAGCCCCAGCATTTT. Protein: CASSTGTQPQHF.

This clone occurred a few times. The chain employs TRBV29-1 and TRBJ2-1, with 10 nucleotides matching TRBD1. Germline CDR1 SQVTM, CDR2 ANQGSEA. The CDR3 runs 16 residues. J lost 8 bases, V lost 0 bases, and 10 bases had no gene match. CDR3 region: CSVEDRGTGAGDEQFF. CDR3 nucleotide sequence: TGCAGCGTTGAAGATCGGGGGACAGGGGCTGGAGATGAGCAGTTCTTC.

The chain employs TRBV5-1 and TRBJ1-3, with 8 bases matching TRBD1. J gave up 2 bases and V 0 bases, and 1 base lay outside the gene matches. The germline gives CDR1 SGHRS, CDR2 YFSETQ. This CDR3 has 15 residues. The CDR3 bases are TGCGCCAGCAGCTTGGGACAGGGGACTGGAAACACCATATATTTT. It is translated as CASSLGQGTGNTIYF.

This clone showed up just once. This chain uses TRBV7-9 with TRBJ1-2, with D hard to call. This CDR3 has 13 amino acids. The V end was cut by 2 bases, the J end by 7 bases, with 11 bases between. Per the germline V gene, CDR1 is SEHNR and CDR2 is FQNEAQ (reference sequence). For the CDR3, the DNA is TGTGCCAGCAGCTTAATTCAAGCGGCTGGCTACACCTTC. Its translation: CASSLIQAAGYTF.

This clone has more than one count but fewer than ten. This chain joins TRBV2 and TRBJ2-5; D may be TRBD1 (6 bases). The CDR3 is made up of 12 amino acids. The V and J ends lost 5 bases and 5 bases respectively, with 9 bases between them. Germline CDR1 reads SNHLY; CDR2 reads FYNNEI. The CDR3 is CASSNRVETQYF. The CDR3 DNA reads as TGTGCCAGCAGTAACAGGGTCGAGACCCAGTACTTC.

The chain has TRBV6-5 and TRBJ1-2; no firm D call. Germline V gene lookup returns CDR1 MNHEY and CDR2 SVGAGI. This CDR3 is 14 amino acids long. V was pared by 0 bases and J by 1 base, with 6 bases between. CDR3 DNA: TGTGCCAGCAGTTACTCGTTTCGTAACTATGGCTACACCTTC. It codes for CASSYSFRNYGYTF.

J is TRBJ2-5 and V is TRBV7-2, with 9 bases identical to TRBD2. The CDR3 runs to 15 residues. V lost 1 base and J lost 9; bases outside the gene matches: 9. CDR1 SGHTA and CDR2 FQGNSA come from the germline V gene. The CDR3, as DNA: TGTGCCAGCAGCTTAGGACTAGCGGACGGGGGGTCCCAGTACTTC. Translated: CASSLGLADGGSQYF. Combining the CDR3 with reference TRBV7-2 and TRBJ2-5 gives the whole variable domain GAGVSQSPSNKVTEKGKDVELRCDPISGHTALYWYRQSLGQGLEFLIYFQGNSAPDKSGLPSDRFSAERTGGSVSTLTIQRTQQEDSAVYLCASSLGLADGGSQYFGPGTRLLVL.

This clone has more than one count but fewer than ten. This chain links TRBV5-4 with TRBJ2-3; a possible D gene is TRBD2 (5 bases). The V end was cut by 2 bases, the J end by 4 bases, with 8 bases between. From germline, CDR1 is SGHNT and CDR2 YYREEE (reference sequence). The CDR3 extends over 13 amino acids. The CDR3 reads CASSFTGSDTQYF. DNA of the CDR3: TGTGCCAGCAGCTTTACGGGATCAGATACGCAGTATTTT.

On this clone: In the same sample, other DNA sequences code for this CDR3. This chain links TRBV18 with TRBJ1-2, with 7 bases that match TRBD1. The J segment lost 0 bases and the V segment lost 3 bases, leaving 1 base of the junction unmatched. Germline assignment: CDR1 KGHSH and CDR2 LQKENI. The CDR3 runs 14 residues. The CDR3: CASSPDRTNYGYTF. The CDR3, as DNA: TGTGCCAGCTCACCGGACAGGACTAACTATGGCTACACCTTC.